This entry features one T cell receptor beta chain sequence. The entry originates in a study of cytomegalovirus exposure and HLA in healthy donors. The CDR3 extends over 13 amino acids. Trimming removed 6 bases at V and 2 bases at J, with 11 bases between. Germline CDR1 MDHEN, CDR2 SYDVKM. Method: immunoSEQ multiplex PCR; TCRdb's copy keeps in-frame clones and lacks some. The table records roughly 180,000 clones, 84% of them present only once. The chain uses TRBV28 and TRBJ2-7, with a weak D call TRBD1 (6 bases). Sequenced sample: PBMCs. The source of this sequence is a young man in good health and CMV-seropositive. Here the CDR3 DNA reads TGTGCCAGCAGCGGAGACAGGACCTACGAGCAGTACTTC. Translating gives CASSGDRTYEQYF.